This T cell receptor (beta chain) was captured in a study of vaccination and CD4 T cells after COVID-19. Study overall: The makeup of the convalescents was six males and four females, two of them Hispanic.

The study sequenced cultured CD4+ T cell DNA using the Oncomine TCR Beta short-read assay. Genomic DNA was taken out of cultured CD4+ T cells by extraction. Each CDR3 protein gets one entry after TCRdb re-called the PCR reads with MiXCR. In the table there are about 11,000 distinct CDR3 sequences, around 60% of which are singletons. The V gene's germline CDR1 is MNHNS and CDR2 SASEGT. The V gene lost 11 bases and the J gene lost 1 base, with 11 bases spanning the gap. This CDR3 comprises 12 residues. A word on this clonotype: Its antigen remains unknown.

The treatment is: approximately 10-day PBMC culture with coronavirus spike peptide pools or control peptides (ViraFEST assay). The sample was CD4+ T cells from blood, cultured in vitro. The chain uses TRBV6-1 and TRBJ2-5; D not resolved. The receptor comes from a human donor who had recovered from COVID-19. The CDR3 DNA reads as TGTGCCGCTGGACGGTCCCAAGAGACCCAGTACTTC. Its protein is CAAGRSQETQYF.